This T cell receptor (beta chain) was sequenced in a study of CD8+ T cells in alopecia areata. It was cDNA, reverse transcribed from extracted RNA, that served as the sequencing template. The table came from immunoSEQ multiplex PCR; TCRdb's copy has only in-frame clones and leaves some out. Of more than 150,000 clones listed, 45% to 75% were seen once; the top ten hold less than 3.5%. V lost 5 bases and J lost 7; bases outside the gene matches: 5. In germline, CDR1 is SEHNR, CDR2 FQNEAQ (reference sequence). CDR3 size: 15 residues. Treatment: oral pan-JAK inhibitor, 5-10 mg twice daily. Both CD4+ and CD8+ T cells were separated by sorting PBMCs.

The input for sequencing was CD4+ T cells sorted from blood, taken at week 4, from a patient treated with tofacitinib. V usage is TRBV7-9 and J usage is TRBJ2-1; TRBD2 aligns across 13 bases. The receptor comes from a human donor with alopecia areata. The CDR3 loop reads CASSPGTSGVNEQFF. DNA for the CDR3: TGTGCCAGCAGCCCCGGGACTAGCGGGGTGAATGAGCAGTTCTTC.